Listed here are 7 T cell receptor beta chains from one sample, sequenced in a study of cytomegalovirus exposure and HLA in healthy donors. Repertoires were generated with immunoSEQ multiplex PCR, while TCRdb's copy carries only in-frame clones and drops some. The sample carries 220,000 or so clones, about 93% recorded once. The source material was PBMCs. These receptors all come from a woman between 18 and 29 years old in good health and CMV-seronegative.

The chain combines TRBV5-4 with TRBJ2-3, with a possible D match to TRBD2 (6 bases). Between the trimmed V and J ends, which lost 4 bases and 4 bases, there was a span of 13 bases. Germline V CDR1 and CDR2: SGHNT, YYREEE (reference sequence). This CDR3 is built from 14 residues. CDR3 sequence: CASSVGGPADTQYF. The CDR3 DNA reads TGTGCCAGCAGCGTCGGGGGACCCGCAGATACGCAGTATTTT.

This chain links TRBV7-2 with TRBJ2-5; 7 bases are shared with TRBD2. V lost 6 bases, J lost 5 bases, and 15 bases stayed unmatched. Per the germline V gene, CDR1 is SGHTA and CDR2 is FQGNSA. The CDR3 is 16 residues long. The CDR3 bases are TGTGCCAGCAGACTCGGGGGGAGCTTATACGGTGAGACCCAGTACTTC. This codes for CASRLGGSLYGETQYF.

V gene TRBV27 combines with J gene TRBJ2-7, with D perhaps matching TRBD1 (6 bases). Trimming cost V 6 bases and J 0 bases, with 12 bases left between them. Germline values: CDR1 MNHEY, CDR2 SMNVEV (reference sequence). The CDR3 is 14 amino acids. CDR3 bases: TGTGCCAGCAGCGAGGGGGTACGCTCCTACGAGCAGTACTTC. Amino acids: CASSEGVRSYEQYF.

The V gene is TRBV28, the J gene TRBJ2-7; D may be TRBD2 (6 bases). This CDR3 is built from 15 residues. Trimming shortened V by 7 bases and J by 4 bases, and 20 bases separated the two germline ends. Germline V gene sequence: CDR1 MDHEN, CDR2 SYDVKM. CDR3 bases: TGTGCCAGCACCTGTTGTGGAGGGGCAGGATACGAGCAGTACTTC. Translating gives CASTCCGGAGYEQYF.

V and J are TRBV7-9 and TRBJ1-4; D remains ambiguous. The CDR3 loop spans 15 amino acids. Germline CDR1 is SEHNR and CDR2 is FQNEAQ (reference sequence). The V gene lost 3 bases and the J gene lost 0 bases, with 8 bases spanning the gap. The CDR3 spells CASSLTGTTNEKLFF. As DNA, the CDR3 is TGTGCCAGCAGCTTGACCGGGACAACTAATGAAAAACTGTTTTTT.

The V call is TRBV30, the J call TRBJ1-4; TRBD1 aligns across 10 bases. CDR1 is GTSNPN and CDR2 is SVGIG in the germline V gene (reference sequence). The CDR3 runs 14 residues. The trim removed 5 bases at V and 5 bases at J, leaving 5 bases unmatched. The CDR3: CAWVPGQGNEKLFF. The CDR3 coding sequence is TGTGCCTGGGTACCGGGACAGGGGAATGAAAAACTGTTTTTT.

The chain uses TRBV5-6 and TRBJ1-6, with D possibly TRBD1 on 5 matching bases. From germline, CDR1 is SGHDT and CDR2 YYEEEE. CDR3 size: 15 residues. V lost 3 bases, J lost 10 bases, and 17 bases lay in between. This CDR3 is CASSSRGGVWSPLHF. The CDR3 bases are TGTGCCAGCAGCTCCCGGGGGGGGGTATGGTCACCCCTCCACTTT. The variable domain in full, completed from reference TRBV5-6 and TRBJ1-6, reads DAGVTQSPTHLIKTRGQQVTLRCSPKSGHDTVSWYQQALGQGPQFIFQYYEEEERQRGNFPDRFSGHQFPNYSSELNVNALLLGDSALYLCASSSRGGVWSPLHFGNGTRLTVT.